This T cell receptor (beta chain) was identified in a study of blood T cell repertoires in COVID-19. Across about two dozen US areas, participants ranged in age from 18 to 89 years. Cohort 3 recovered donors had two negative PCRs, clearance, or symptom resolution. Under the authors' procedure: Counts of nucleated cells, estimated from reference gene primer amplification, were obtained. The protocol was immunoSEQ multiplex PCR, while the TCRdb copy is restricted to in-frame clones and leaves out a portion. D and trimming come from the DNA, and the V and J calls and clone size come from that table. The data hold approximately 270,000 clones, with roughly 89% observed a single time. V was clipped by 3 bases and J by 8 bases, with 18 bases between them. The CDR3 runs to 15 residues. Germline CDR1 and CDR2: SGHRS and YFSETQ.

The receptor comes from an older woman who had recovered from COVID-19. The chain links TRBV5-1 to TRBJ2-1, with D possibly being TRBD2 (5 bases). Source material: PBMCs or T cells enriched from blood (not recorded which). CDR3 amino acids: CASSSGGYTVDEQFF. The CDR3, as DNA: TGCGCCAGCAGCTCTGGAGGATATACAGTGGATGAGCAGTTCTTC.